The entry that follows covers one T cell receptor beta chain sequence. This specimen comes from a study of control samples from healthy donors and cancer patients. This CDR3 is 15 amino acids long. Germline V gene lookup returns CDR1 LGHDT and CDR2 YNNKEL (reference sequence). Trimming took off 1 base at V and 4 bases at J, with 13 bases between the two ends. Clones were read by immunoSEQ multiplex PCR, and TCRdb kept only the in-frame ones, dropping some. The sample contains 65,000 to 85,000 clones, around 90% of which appear only once. What was sequenced was PBMCs. This clonotype originated in a woman aged 45-65 years with colorectal cancer. The rearrangement uses TRBV3-1 (or the pseudogene TRBV3-2) and TRBJ1-1; D perhaps matches TRBD1 (5 bases). This CDR3 is CASSQGTTGGTEAFF. The DNA for the CDR3 is TGTGCCAGCAGCCAAGGGACTACTGGGGGCACTGAAGCTTTCTTT.